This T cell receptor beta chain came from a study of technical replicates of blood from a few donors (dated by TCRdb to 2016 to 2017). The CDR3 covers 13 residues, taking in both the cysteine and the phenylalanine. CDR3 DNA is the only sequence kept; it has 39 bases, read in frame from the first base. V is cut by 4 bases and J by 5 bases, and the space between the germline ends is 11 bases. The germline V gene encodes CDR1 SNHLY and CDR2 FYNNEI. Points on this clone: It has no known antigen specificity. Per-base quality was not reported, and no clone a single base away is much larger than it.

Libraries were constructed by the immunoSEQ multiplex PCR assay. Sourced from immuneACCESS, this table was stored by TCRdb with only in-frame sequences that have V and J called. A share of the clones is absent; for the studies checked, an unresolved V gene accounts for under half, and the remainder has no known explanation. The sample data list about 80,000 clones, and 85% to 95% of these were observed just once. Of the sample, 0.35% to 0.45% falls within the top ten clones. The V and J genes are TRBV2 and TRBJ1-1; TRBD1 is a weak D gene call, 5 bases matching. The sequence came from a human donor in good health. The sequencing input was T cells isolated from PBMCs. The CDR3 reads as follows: CASSGWDWTEAFF. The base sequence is TGTGCCAGCAGTGGGTGGGACTGGACTGAAGCTTTCTTT.